These 9 T cell receptor beta chains came from one sample sequenced in a study of Ad26.COV2.S vaccination and SARS-CoV-2 variants. Sample treatment: around 19 received Ad26.COV2.S at low or high dose, single or two shots; a few received placebo; per-sample allocation not given. The investigators took samples on day 63 after the first vaccine or placebo injection. The method was immunoSEQ multiplex PCR; TCRdb's version includes in-frame clones alone and lacks a portion of them. The sample yields some 400,000 clones, about 89% seen once. Sequenced here: peripheral blood, sampled in a trial of Ad26.COV2.S vaccine versus placebo. All receptors come from a person aged 18-60 years who received the Ad26.COV2.S COVID-19 vaccine or a placebo.

The V and J genes are TRBV2 and TRBJ2-1, with 10 bases lining up with TRBD2. J gave up 9 bases and V 7 bases, and 6 bases lay outside the gene matches. Germline V gene lookup returns CDR1 SNHLY and CDR2 FYNNEI. There are 13 residues in the CDR3. The CDR3 DNA follows: TGTGCCAGCACTACTAGCGGGAACGGTGAGCAGTTCTTC. This translates into CASTTSGNGEQFF.

The chain couples TRBV7-9 to TRBJ1-2; D remains ambiguous. Germline V gene sequence: CDR1 SEHNR, CDR2 FQNEAQ (reference sequence). Trimming cost V 10 bases and J 4 bases, with 10 bases left between them. CDR3 length equals 11 residues. The CDR3 here is CATLAGYGYTF. DNA for the CDR3: TGTGCCACTCTTGCGGGCTATGGCTACACCTTC.

This chain links TRBV19 with TRBJ2-3; 10 bases line up with TRBD1. With V trimmed by 5 bases and J by 0 bases, 8 bases remained unmatched. CDR1 LNHDA and CDR2 SQIVND come from the germline V gene (reference sequence). The CDR3 totals 17 residues. CDR3 in amino acids: CASSSSGTGASTDTQYF. Here the CDR3 DNA reads TGTGCCAGTAGTTCCTCCGGGACAGGGGCCAGCACAGATACGCAGTATTTT.

The CDR3 region is CASSRDRGSLYEQYF. In nucleotides, the CDR3 is TGTGCCAGCAGCCGGGACAGGGGAAGCCTTTACGAGCAGTACTTC. The chain recombines TRBV7-9 with TRBJ2-7; 10 nucleotides match TRBD1. V was clipped by 5 bases and J by 4 bases; unmatched bases: 8. CDR3 length: 15 amino acids. CDR1 SEHNR and CDR2 FQNEAQ come from the germline V gene (reference sequence).

The rearrangement joins TRBV7-9 to TRBJ2-1, with TRBD2 identical over 10 bases. V dropped 7 bases and J dropped 2; count of bases not matched to a gene: 8. The CDR3 contains 16 residues. CDR1 and CDR2 (germline): SEHNR, FQNEAQ (reference sequence). The CDR3 DNA reads as TGTGCCAGCACCTACATAGCGGGAGGACCCTACAATGAGCAGTTCTTC. Encoded protein: CASTYIAGGPYNEQFF.

Concerning this clone itself: Other DNA variants within this sample encode the same CDR3. The CDR3 reads CASSQELKGTEAFF. CDR3 nucleotide sequence: TGTGCCAGCAGCCAAGAATTAAAGGGAACTGAAGCTTTCTTT. The V gene is TRBV14, the J gene TRBJ1-1; the D is unclear. This CDR3 has 14 amino acids. Trimming removed 0 bases from V and 5 bases from J, with 10 bases in between. The germline CDR1 and CDR2 sequences are SGHDN and FVKESK.

This chain uses TRBV27 with TRBJ1-1, with D maybe TRBD1 (6 bases). V lost 5 bases and J lost 3, with 22 bases in between. The germline CDR1 and CDR2 sequences are MNHEY and SMNVEV (reference sequence). CDR3 length equals 17 residues. CDR3 loop: CASSTTGTLSRDTEAFF. Here the CDR3 DNA reads TGTGCCAGCAGTACTACAGGGACTCTAAGTAGGGACACTGAAGCTTTCTTT.

The gene calls are TRBV21-1 and TRBJ2-1; the table assigns TRBD2, which was not confirmed against the DNA. TRBV21-1 is a recognized pseudogene. This CDR3 contains 20 residues. As DNA, the CDR3 is TGTGCCAGCAGCAAAGTTTTTGGCGGGAGGGCCGAGGTAATCTCCAATGAGCAGTTCTTC. Translating it yields CASSKVFGGRAEVISNEQFF.

V usage is TRBV7-3 and J usage is TRBJ2-1; TRBD2 agrees at 9 bases. The CDR3 runs 15 residues. With V trimmed by 1 base and J by 7 bases, 5 bases remained unmatched. Germline CDR1 is SGHTA and CDR2 is FQGTGA. CDR3 in amino acids: CASSLNSGRGNEQFF. In DNA, the CDR3 is TGTGCCAGCAGCTTAAATAGCGGGAGAGGAAATGAGCAGTTCTTC. Combining the CDR3 with reference TRBV7-3 and TRBJ2-1 gives the whole variable domain GAGVSQTPSNKVTEKGKYVELRCDPISGHTALYWYRQSLGQGPEFLIYFQGTGAADDSGLPNDRFFAVRPEGSVSTLKIQRTERGDSAVYLCASSLNSGRGNEQFFGPGTRLTVL.